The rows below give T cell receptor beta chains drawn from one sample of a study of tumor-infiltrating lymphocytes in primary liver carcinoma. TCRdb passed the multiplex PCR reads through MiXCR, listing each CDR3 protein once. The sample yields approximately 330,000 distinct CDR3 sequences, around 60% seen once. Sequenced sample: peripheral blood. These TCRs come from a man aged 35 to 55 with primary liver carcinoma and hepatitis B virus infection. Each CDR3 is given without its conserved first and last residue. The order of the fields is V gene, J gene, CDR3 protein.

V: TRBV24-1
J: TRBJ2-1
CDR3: AAGRERGQF

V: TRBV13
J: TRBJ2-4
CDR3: ASSPRDPRGNIQY

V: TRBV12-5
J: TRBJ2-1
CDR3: ASDLSRGPNNEQF

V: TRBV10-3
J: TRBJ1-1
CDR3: ATRVGDRANTEAF

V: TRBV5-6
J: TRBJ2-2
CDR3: TSSTGTYDGELF

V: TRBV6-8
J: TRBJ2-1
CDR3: ASSPLGAESYNEQF

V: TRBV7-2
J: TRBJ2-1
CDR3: ASSSVSVSYNEQF

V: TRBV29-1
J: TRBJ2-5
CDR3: SVEEVSETQY

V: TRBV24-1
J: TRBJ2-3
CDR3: ATSDPRQYRDTQY

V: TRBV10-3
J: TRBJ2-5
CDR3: TISVSQREIQY

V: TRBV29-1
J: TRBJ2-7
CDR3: NVHSRTSYEQY

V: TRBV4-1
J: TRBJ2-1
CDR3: ASSGQGLAGGGNQQF

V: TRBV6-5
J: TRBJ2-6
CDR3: ASSYSGASGANVLT

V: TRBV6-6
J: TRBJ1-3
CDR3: ACTKYRGSGNTIY

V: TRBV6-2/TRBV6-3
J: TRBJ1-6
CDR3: ATSYHLTDYNSPLH

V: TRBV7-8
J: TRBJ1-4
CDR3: ASNPELYATNEKLF

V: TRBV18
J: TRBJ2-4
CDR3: ASSPNLAGGSQGIQY

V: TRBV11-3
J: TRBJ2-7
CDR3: ASSLRQGYEWY

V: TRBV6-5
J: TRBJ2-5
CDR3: ASSYSTGEGETQY

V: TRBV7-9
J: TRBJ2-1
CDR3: TSSNRGNSYNERF

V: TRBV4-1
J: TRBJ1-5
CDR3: ASSRTGTRNQPQR

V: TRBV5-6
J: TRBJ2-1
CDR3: AISSGLYNEQF

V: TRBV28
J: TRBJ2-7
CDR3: ASRATGPPFEQY

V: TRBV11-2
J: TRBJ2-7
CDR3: ASSPRAGLAYEQY

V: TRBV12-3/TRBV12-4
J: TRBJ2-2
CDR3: ASSFDQAGELL

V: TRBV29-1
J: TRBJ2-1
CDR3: SAGTTNNEQF

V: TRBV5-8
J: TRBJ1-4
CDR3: ASTFVTLEGEKLF

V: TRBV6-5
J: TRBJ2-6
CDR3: ASSYSSSGANVLT

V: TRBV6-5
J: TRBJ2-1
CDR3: ASSYVLAGVKDQF

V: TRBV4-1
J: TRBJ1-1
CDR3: ASSPWANEGLNTEAF

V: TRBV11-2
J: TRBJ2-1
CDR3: ASSSRLTASNEQF

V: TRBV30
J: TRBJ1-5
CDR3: AWNSGGGNQPQH

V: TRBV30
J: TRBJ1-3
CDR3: AWAPGVGNTIY

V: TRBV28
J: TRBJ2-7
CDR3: ASSWTGGREY

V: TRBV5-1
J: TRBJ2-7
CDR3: ASSFSVGREQY

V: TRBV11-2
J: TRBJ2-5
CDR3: ASSSTWGVETQY

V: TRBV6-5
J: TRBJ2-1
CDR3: ASSPDRGKQYKQF

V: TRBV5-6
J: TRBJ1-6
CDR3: ASSFSPRSNPPLH

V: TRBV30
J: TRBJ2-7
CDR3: AWMFRHRSGEQY

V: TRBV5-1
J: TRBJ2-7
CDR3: ASSWASPAYEHY

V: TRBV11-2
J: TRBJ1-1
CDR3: ASSLASNTEAF

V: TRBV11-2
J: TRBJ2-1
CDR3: ASSLVGGSWGTDEQF

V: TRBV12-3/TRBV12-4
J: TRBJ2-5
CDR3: TSSSYSILQETQY

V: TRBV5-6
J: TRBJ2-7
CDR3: ASSPPSDSYEQY

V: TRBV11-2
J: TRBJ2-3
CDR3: ASGLERKSTDTQY

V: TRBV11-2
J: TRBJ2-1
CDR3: ASSRGGNSYNEHF

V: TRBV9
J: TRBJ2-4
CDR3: ASSVGTSVTLQY

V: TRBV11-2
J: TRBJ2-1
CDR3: ASSFRLAGSSYSEQF

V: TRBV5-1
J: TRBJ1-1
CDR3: TSSREWGTEAF

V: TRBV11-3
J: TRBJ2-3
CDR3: ASSFETGAQY

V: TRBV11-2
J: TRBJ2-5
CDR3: ASTLTGQSQETQY

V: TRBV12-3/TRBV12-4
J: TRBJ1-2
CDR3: ASGSRQAPHGYT

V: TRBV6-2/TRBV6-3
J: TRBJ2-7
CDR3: ACSYSTGRRQQY

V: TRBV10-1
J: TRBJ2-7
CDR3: ASSEGAHQWEQY

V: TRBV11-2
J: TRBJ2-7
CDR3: ASSASGRAYEQY